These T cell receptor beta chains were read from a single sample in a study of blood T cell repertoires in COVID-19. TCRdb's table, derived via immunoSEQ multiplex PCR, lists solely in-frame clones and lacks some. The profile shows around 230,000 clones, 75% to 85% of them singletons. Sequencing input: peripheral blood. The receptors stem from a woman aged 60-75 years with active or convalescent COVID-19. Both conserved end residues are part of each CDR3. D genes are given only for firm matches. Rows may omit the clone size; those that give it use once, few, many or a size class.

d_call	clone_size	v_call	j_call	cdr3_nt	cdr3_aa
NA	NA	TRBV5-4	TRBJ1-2	TGTGCCAGCAGCTTGGCGGGGTTAGCTAACTATGGCTACACCTTC	CASSLAGLANYGYTF
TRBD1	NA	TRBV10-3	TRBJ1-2	TGTGCCATAGGGACAGGGGATAACTATGGCTACACCTTC	CAIGTGDNYGYTF
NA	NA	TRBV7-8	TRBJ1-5	TGTGCCAGCAGGCTGGACGGACTGAATCAGCCCCAGCATTTT	CASRLDGLNQPQHF
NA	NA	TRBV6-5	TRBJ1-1	TGTGCCAGCAGATTTACCAGGGTACGGACTGAAGCTTTCTTT	CASRFTRVRTEAFF
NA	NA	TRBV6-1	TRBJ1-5	TGTGCCAGCAGTGAAGCGGAGGGGTGGGAACCCCAGCATTTT	CASSEAEGWEPQHF
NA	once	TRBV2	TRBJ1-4	TGTGCCAGCAGCCTGGGGGCGGCAACTAATGAAAAACTGTTTTTT	CASSLGAATNEKLFF
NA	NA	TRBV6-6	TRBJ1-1	TGTGCCAGCAGTTACTCGATGACAGAAGCTTTCTTT	CASSYSMTEAFF
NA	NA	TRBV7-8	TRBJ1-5	TGTGCCAGCAGCTCCCGGGAGAATCAGCCCCAGCATTTT	CASSSRENQPQHF
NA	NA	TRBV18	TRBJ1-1	TGTGCCAGCTCACCAGGAGACGGCACTGAAGCTTTCTTT	CASSPGDGTEAFF
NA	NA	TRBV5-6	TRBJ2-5	TGTGCCAGCAGCGAAATTAGCACCCAAGAGACCCAGTACTTC	CASSEISTQETQYF
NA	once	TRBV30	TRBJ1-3	TGTGCCTGGAGTACAGGGAACTCTGGAAACACCATATATTTT	CAWSTGNSGNTIYF
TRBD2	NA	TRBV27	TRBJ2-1	TGTGCCAGCAGGTCCCATAGCGGGGGGGCCCTCTACAATGAGCAGTTCTTC	CASRSHSGGALYNEQFF
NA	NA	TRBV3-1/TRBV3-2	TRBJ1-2	TGTGCCAGCAGCCAAGCTTGGGTACAGCCTCTTGACTATGGCTACACCTTC	CASSQAWVQPLDYGYTF
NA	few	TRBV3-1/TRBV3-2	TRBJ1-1	TGTGCCAGCAGCTACAGTGGTTTTGAAGCTTTCTTT	CASSYSGFEAFF
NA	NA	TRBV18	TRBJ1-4	TGTGCCAGCTCACACGAGCTTAGCTCCCATGAAAAACTGTTTTTT	CASSHELSSHEKLFF
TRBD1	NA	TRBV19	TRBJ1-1	TGTGCCAGTAGTCGACAGGGGGAGAACACTGAAGCTTTCTTT	CASSRQGENTEAFF
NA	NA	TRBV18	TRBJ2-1	TGTGCCAGCTCACCTACTAGAAATGAGCAGTTCTTC	CASSPTRNEQFF
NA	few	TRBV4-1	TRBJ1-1	TGCGCCAGCAGCCGAGACCGGAACACTGAAGCTTTCTTT	CASSRDRNTEAFF
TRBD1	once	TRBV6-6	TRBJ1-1	TGTGCCAGCAGTTCACAGGGGCCTAGCACTGAAGCTTTCTTT	CASSSQGPSTEAFF
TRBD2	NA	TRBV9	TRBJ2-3	TGTGCCAGCAGCACGGGACTAGCGGGGGCGTATACGCAGTATTTT	CASSTGLAGAYTQYF
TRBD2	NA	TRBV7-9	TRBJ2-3	TGTGCCACCGGACCGCGACTAGCGGCACGTTATACGCAGTATTTT	CATGPRLAARYTQYF
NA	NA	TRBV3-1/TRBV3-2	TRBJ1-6	TGTGCCAGCAGCCAAGTTAGGGGGTGGAGGTATGATTCACCCCTCCACTTT	CASSQVRGWRYDSPLHF
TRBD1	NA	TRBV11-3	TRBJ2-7	TGTGCCAGCAGCCGACAGGGTGGGTCCTACGAGCAGTACTTC	CASSRQGGSYEQYF
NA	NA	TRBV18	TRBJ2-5	TGTGCCAGCTCTCCAACAGGGGAGACCCAGTACTTC	CASSPTGETQYF
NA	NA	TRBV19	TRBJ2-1	TGTGCCAGTAGTATAGATCGGGCTAGCGCCAATGAGCAGTTCTTC	CASSIDRASANEQFF
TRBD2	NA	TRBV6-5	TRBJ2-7	TGTGCCAGCAGGGTAGCGGGGGTACTCTACGAGCAGTACTTC	CASRVAGVLYEQYF
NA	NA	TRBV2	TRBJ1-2	TGTGCCAGCAGTGGGGGTCGAGGATCGGTCTCGGGGAGCCACTATGGCTACACCTTC	CASSGGRGSVSGSHYGYTF
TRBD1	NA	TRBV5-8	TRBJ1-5	TGTGCCAGCAGGGACAGGGGGGGGAATCAGCCCCAGCATTTT	CASRDRGGNQPQHF
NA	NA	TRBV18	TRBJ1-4	TGTGCCAGCCGATCATCCTCGGGAAAACTGTTTTTT	CASRSSSGKLFF
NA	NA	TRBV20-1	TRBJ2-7	TGCAGCTTTACGGGGGTATACGAGCAGTACTTC	CSFTGVYEQYF
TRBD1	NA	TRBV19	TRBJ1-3	TGTGCCAGCCAGGGACAGTCTGGAAACACCATATATTTT	CASQGQSGNTIYF
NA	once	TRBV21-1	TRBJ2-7	TGTGCCAGCAGCAGAAGGGACTACCAATACGAGCAGTACTTC	CASSRRDYQYEQYF
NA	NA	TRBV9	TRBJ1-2	TGTGCCAGCAGCCGCAGTGTGGGCTACGGCTACACCTTC	CASSRSVGYGYTF
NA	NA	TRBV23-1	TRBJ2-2	TGCGCCAGCAGTCAATTGGTTGTCGGGGGAGAGAACACCGGGGAGCTGTTTTTT	CASSQLVVGGENTGELFF
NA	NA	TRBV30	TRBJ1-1	TGTGCCTGCCAGGGGACGTTGGCTGAAGCTTTCTTT	CACQGTLAEAFF